A single T cell receptor (beta chain) is shown here with its context. Germline V CDR1 and CDR2: MNHEY, SVGAGI. The V end was cut by 2 bases, the J end by 2 bases, with 9 bases between. This CDR3 has 14 amino acids. Clones were read by immunoSEQ multiplex PCR, and TCRdb kept only the in-frame ones, dropping some. Here the sample spans 50,000 or so clones, around nine tenths being singletons. The sample originates from a study of blood T cell repertoires in COVID-19. For the study at large: COVID-19 samples collected from the United States, Italy and Spain covered acute and convalescent phases.

Sequencing input: peripheral blood. The receptor comes from a man between 50 and 59 years old with active COVID-19. The chain employs TRBV6-5 and TRBJ1-2; D is perhaps TRBD1 (5 bases). This chain's CDR3 is CASSYRDSNYGYTF. The CDR3 DNA follows: TGTGCCAGCAGTTACCGAGACAGCAACTATGGCTACACCTTC.